This T cell receptor (beta chain) was observed in a study of cytomegalovirus exposure and HLA in healthy donors. The study, taken as a whole, reports: Researchers counted roughly 160 TCR beta chains as cytomegalovirus-associated. Excluded: some indistinguishable V segments such as TRBV6-2 and TRBV6-3. Researchers reported in a later analysis that a missense DCLRE1C variant was tied to TCR beta V- and J-gene trimming.

At the time of sampling, donors were nominally healthy, though unrecorded immune exposures were likely. Researchers ran the PCR with 60 Vbeta and 13 Jbeta primers. Some clones are missing from TCRdb's copy, which holds only in-frame ones; the method was immunoSEQ multiplex PCR. The sample has some 140,000 clones, less than 80% seen once; the top ten hold roughly 2.2%. Germline CDR1 and CDR2: SEHNR and FQNEAQ (reference sequence). The V gene lost 3 bases and the J gene lost 6 bases, with 9 bases spanning the gap. The CDR3 has 14 residues. This clone was detected once. Antigen: not known. The sequence was collected from a man under 40 in good health and CMV-seronegative. The sequenced sample consisted of PBMCs. The chain uses TRBV7-9 and TRBJ1-6; D remains ambiguous. The CDR3 here is CASSLAGGNSPLHF. CDR3 sequence (DNA): TGTGCCAGCAGCTTGGCGGGTGGTAATTCACCCCTCCACTTT.